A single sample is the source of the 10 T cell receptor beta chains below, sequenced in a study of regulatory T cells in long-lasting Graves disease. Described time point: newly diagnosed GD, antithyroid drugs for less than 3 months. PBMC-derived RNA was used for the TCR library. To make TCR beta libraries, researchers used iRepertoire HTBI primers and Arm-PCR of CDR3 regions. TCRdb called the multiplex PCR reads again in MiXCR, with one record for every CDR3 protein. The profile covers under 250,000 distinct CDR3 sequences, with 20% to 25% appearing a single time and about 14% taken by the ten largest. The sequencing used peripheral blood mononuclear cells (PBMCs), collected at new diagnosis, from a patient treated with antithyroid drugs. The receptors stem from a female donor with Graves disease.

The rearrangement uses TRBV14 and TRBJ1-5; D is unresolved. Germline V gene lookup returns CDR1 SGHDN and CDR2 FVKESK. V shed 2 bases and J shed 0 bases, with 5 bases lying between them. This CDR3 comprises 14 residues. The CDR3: CASSQIYSNQPQHF. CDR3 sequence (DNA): TGTGCCAGCAGCCAAATATATAGCAATCAGCCCCAGCATTTT.

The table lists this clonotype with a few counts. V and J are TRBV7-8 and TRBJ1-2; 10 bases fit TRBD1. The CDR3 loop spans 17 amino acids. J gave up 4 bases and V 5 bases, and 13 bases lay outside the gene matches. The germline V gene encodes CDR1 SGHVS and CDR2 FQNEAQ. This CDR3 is CASSPITGTGVSYGYTF. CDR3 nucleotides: TGTGCCAGCAGCCCCATTACCGGGACAGGGGTGAGCTATGGCTACACCTTC. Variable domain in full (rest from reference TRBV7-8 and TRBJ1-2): GAGVSQSPRYKVAKRGQDVALRCDPISGHVSLFWYQQALGQGPEFLTYFQNEAQLDKSGLPSDRFFAERPEGSVSTLKIQRTQQEDSAVYLCASSPITGTGVSYGYTFGSGTRLTVV.

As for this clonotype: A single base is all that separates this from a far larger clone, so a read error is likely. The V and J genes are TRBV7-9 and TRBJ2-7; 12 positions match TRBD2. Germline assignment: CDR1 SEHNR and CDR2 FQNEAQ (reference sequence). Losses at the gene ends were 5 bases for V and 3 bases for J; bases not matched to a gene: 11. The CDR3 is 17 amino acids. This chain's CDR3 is CASSRGLAGLTHYEQYF. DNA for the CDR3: TGTGCCAGCAGCAGGGGACTAGCGGGCCTGACACACTACGAGCAGTACTTC.

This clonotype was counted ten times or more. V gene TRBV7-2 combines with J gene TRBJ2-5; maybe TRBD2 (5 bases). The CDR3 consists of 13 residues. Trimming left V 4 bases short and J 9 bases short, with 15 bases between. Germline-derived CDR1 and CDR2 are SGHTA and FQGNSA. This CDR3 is CASSSPSRGPQYF. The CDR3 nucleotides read TGTGCCAGCAGCTCCCCCAGCCGGGGTCCCCAGTACTTC.

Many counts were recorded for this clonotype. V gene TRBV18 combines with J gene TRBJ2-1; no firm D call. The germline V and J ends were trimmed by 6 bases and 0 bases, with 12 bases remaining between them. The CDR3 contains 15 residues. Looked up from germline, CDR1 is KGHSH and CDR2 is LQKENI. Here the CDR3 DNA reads TGTGCCAGCTCTCCCTTCGGCAGCTCCTACAATGAGCAGTTCTTC. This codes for CASSPFGSSYNEQFF.

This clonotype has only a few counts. CDR3 bases: TGCAGCGTTGGAGGGCAGGGGGCTTTCTTTGAAGCTTTCTTT. Encoded protein: CSVGGQGAFFEAFF. This chain uses TRBV29-1 with TRBJ1-1; 8 bases align to TRBD1. CDR3 length: 14 amino acids. After removal of 4 bases from V and 7 bases from J, the junction contained 11 bases not matched to a gene. Germline CDR1 is SQVTM and CDR2 is ANQGSEA.

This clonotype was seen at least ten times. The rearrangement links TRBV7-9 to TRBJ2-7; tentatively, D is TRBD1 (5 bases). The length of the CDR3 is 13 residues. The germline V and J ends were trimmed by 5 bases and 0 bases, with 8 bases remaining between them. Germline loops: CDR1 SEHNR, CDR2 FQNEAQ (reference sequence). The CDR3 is CASSTDSSYEQYF. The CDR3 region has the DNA TGTGCCAGCAGCACTGACAGCTCCTACGAGCAGTACTTC. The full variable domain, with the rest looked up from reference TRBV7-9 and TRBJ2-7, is DTGVSQNPRHKITKRGQNVTFRCDPISEHNRLYWYRQTLGQGPEFLTYFQNEAQLEKSRLLSDRFSAERPKGSFSTLEIQRTEQGDSAMYLCASSTDSSYEQYFGPGTRLTVT.

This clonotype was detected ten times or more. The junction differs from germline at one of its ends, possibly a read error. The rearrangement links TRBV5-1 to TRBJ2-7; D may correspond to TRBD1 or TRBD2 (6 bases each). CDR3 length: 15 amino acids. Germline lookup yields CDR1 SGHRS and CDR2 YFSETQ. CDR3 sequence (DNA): TGCGCCAGCAGCTTGGAAGGACAGAAGGGGGGACATGGCCACTTC. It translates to CASSLEGQKGGHGHF.

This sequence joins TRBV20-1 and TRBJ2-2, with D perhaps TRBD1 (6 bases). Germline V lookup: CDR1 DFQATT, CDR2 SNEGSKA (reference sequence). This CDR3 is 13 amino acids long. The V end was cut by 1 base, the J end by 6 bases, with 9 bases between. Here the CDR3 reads CSARGWGPGELFF. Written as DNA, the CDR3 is TGCAGTGCTAGAGGGTGGGGGCCCGGGGAGCTGTTTTTT.

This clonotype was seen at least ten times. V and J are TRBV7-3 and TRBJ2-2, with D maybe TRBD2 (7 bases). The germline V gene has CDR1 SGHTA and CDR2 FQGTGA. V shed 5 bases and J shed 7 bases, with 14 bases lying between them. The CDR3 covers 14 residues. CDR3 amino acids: CASSPRGGGGELFF. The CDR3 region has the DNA TGTGCCAGCAGCCCTCGAGGGGGGGGCGGGGAGCTGTTTTTT.